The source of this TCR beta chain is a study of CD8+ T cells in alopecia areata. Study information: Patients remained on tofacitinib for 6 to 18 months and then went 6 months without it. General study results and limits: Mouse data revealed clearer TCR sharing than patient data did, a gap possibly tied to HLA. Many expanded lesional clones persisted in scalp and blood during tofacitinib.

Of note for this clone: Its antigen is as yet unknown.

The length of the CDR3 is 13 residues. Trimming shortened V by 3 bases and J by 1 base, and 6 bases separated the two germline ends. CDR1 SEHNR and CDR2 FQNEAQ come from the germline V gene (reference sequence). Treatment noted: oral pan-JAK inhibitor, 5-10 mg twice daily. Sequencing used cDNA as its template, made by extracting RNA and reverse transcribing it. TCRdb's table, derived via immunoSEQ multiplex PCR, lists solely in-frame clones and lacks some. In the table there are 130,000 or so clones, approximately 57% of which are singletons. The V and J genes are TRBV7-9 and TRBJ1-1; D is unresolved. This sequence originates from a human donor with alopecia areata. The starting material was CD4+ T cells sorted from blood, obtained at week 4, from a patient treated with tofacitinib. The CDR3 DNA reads TGTGCCAGCAGCTTCAACAGGAACACTGAAGCTTTCTTT. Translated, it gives CASSFNRNTEAFF.